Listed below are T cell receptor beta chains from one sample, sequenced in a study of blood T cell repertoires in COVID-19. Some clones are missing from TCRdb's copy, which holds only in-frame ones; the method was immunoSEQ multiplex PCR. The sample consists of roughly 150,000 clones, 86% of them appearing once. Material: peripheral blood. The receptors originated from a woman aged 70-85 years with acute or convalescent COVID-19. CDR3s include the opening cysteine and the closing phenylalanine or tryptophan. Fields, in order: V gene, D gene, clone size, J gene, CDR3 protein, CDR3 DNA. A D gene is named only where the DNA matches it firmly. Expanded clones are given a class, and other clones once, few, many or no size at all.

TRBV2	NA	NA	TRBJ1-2	CASSVLANYGYTF	TGTGCCAGCAGTGTATTAGCTAACTATGGCTACACCTTC
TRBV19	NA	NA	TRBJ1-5	CASSIRGGNQPQHF	TGTGCCAGTAGTATTCGGGGAGGGAATCAGCCCCAGCATTTT
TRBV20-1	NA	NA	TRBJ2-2	CSASRYLRGQRYHRVNTGELFF	TGCAGTGCTAGTAGGTACTTGAGAGGACAGAGATACCATAGAGTGAACACCGGGGAGCTGTTTTTT
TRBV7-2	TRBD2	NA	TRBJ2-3	CASSLAPSGVKDTQYF	TGTGCCAGCAGCTTAGCGCCTAGCGGGGTTAAAGATACGCAGTATTTT
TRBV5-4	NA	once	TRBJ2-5	CASSVTGDLETQYF	TGTGCCAGCAGCGTGACAGGCGATCTAGAGACCCAGTACTTC
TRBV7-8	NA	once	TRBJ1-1	CASSLVGHLNTEAFF	TGTGCCAGCAGCTTAGTGGGGCATTTGAACACTGAAGCTTTCTTT
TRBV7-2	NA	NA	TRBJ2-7	CASSFDSRPREQYF	TGTGCCAGCAGCTTCGACTCCCGGCCTCGTGAGCAGTACTTC
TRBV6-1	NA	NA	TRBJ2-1	CASSEYGLTKQFF	TGTGCCAGCAGTGAATATGGGTTAACTAAGCAGTTCTTC
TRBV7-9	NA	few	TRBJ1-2	CASSLTDPYGYTF	TGTGCCAGCAGCTTGACAGATCCATATGGCTACACCTTC
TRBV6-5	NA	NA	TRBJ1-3	CASSHGGGPGNTIYF	TGTGCCAGCAGTCATGGGGGGGGACCTGGAAACACCATATATTTT
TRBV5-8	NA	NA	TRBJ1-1	CASSLVFGEEAFF	TGTGCCAGCAGCTTGGTGTTTGGGGAGGAGGCTTTCTTT
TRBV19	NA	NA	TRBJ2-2	CASSLVRIRNTGELFF	TGTGCCAGTAGTCTAGTGCGGATCCGGAACACCGGGGAGCTGTTTTTT
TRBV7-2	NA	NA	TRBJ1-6	CASSFYSYNSPLHF	TGTGCCAGCAGCTTTTACTCCTATAATTCACCCCTCCACTTT
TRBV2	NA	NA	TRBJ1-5	CASSEGGVSNQPQHF	TGTGCCAGCAGTGAAGGCGGTGTTAGCAATCAGCCCCAGCATTTT
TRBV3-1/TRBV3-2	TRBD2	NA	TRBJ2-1	CASGLARQQFF	TGTGCCAGTGGACTAGCGAGGCAGCAGTTCTTC
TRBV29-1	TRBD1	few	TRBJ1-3	CSVEWQGASGNTIYF	TGCAGCGTTGAGTGGCAGGGGGCCTCTGGAAACACCATATATTTT
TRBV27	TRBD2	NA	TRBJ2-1	CASSFGTSGTDEQFF	TGTGCCAGCAGTTTCGGGACTAGCGGGACTGATGAGCAGTTCTTC
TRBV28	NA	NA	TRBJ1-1	CARDPRGGRTEAFF	TGTGCCAGGGATCCCAGGGGCGGTCGTACTGAAGCTTTCTTT
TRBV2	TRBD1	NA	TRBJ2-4	CASSGRGQTKNIQYF	TGTGCCAGCAGTGGAAGGGGACAGACCAAAAACATTCAGTACTTC
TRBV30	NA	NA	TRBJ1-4	CAWTSPDGTTNEKLFF	TGTGCCTGGACGAGTCCAGACGGGACAACTAATGAAAAACTGTTTTTT
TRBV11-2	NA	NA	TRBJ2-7	CASSSLRTTSYEQYF	TGTGCCAGCAGCTCCCTCAGGACAACATCCTACGAGCAGTACTTC
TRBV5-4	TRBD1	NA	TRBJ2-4	CASSQGQTQNIQYF	TGTGCCAGCAGCCAGGGACAGACGCAAAACATTCAGTACTTC
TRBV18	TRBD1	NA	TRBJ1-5	CASSLTGLIDSNQPQHF	TGTGCCAGCTCCCTGACAGGGCTTATAGATAGCAATCAGCCCCAGCATTTT
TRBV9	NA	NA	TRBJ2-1	CASSPPSGPGTYNEQFF	TGTGCCAGCAGCCCCCCGAGCGGCCCCGGAACCTACAATGAGCAGTTCTTC
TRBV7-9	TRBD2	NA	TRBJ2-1	CASSLTSGGYNEQFF	TGTGCCAGCAGCCTCACTAGCGGGGGATACAATGAGCAGTTCTTC
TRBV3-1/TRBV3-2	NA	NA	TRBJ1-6	CASSQDLNSPLHF	TGTGCCAGCAGCCAAGATCTGAATTCACCCCTCCACTTT
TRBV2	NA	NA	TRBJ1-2	CASSPQGYTF	TGTGCCAGCAGTCCCCAGGGCTACACCTTC
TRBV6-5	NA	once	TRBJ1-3	CASSYFRGDGNTIYF	TGTGCCAGCAGTTACTTTCGCGGGGATGGAAACACCATATATTTT
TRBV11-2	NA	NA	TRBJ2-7	CASSLSRVYEQYF	TGTGCCAGCAGCTTAAGTCGGGTGTACGAGCAGTACTTC
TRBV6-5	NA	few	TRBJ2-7	CASSYVAGPLYEQYF	TGTGCCAGCAGTTACGTGGCAGGGCCCTTGTACGAGCAGTACTTC
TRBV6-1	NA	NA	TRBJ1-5	CASSSGNQPQHF	TGTGCCAGCAGTTCGGGCAATCAGCCCCAGCATTTT
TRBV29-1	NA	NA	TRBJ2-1	CSVAKSGNEQFF	TGCAGCGTCGCAAAGAGCGGCAATGAGCAGTTCTTC
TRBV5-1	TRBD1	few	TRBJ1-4	CASSRRTGSASTNEKLFF	TGCGCCAGCAGCCGCAGGACAGGGAGCGCGTCAACTAATGAAAAACTGTTTTTT
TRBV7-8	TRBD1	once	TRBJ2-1	CASSLVLFQGASEQFF	TGTGCCAGCAGCTTAGTCTTATTTCAGGGGGCTAGTGAGCAGTTCTTC
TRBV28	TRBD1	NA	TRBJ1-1	CASRNLRGQTTERNTEAFF	TGTGCCAGCAGAAACCTTCGGGGACAGACAACAGAAAGGAACACTGAAGCTTTCTTT